What follows is one TCR beta chain and its context. The target antigen is unknown. TCRdb derives one entry per CDR3 protein from the 5' RACE reads, leaving out DNA. Its table lists 300,000 to 400,000 distinct CDR3 sequences. This sample was taken from a study of monozygotic twins with inflammatory bowel disease. Broader study findings: Those with IBD had lower TCRbeta diversity (inverse Simpson) than their healthy co-twins did. The results supported no single strong signal or clonotype associated with IBD.

This clonotype was obtained from a human donor with ulcerative colitis or Crohn's disease, or a healthy co-twin of an affected twin (not recorded which). Sequencing was performed on blood.

CDR3 sequence reads: CASSGTGGFHYGYTF. The J gene is TRBJ1-2, the V gene TRBV2; TCRdb returns TRBD1, unconfirmable since there is no DNA. This CDR3 spans 15 amino acids. Germline V gene lookup returns CDR1 SNHLY and CDR2 FYNNEI.